This is a list of T cell receptor beta chains from one sample in a study of T cells after yellow fever vaccination. Via MiXCR, TCRdb re-called the 5' RACE reads, giving one row per CDR3 protein. Of fewer than 150,000 distinct CDR3 sequences detected, more than 6% appear once; the ten largest clones hold roughly 0.73%. Sequenced here: CD4+ T cells sorted from PBMCs, sampled 5 days after the yellow fever booster vaccination. These receptors were taken from a man aged 25-45 years who received the YFV17D yellow fever vaccine. Each CDR3 is given with its conserved first and last residue. D genes are given only for firm matches. The size entry is marked missing in some rows and otherwise reads once, few, many or a size class.

D gene,clone size,V gene,J gene,CDR3 DNA,CDR3 protein
TRBD2,many,TRBV4-1,TRBJ2-1,TGCGCCAGCAGCCAAGAGCGAACTAGTCAGCGGGGCAGGGATGAGCAGTTCTTC,CASSQERTSQRGRDEQFF
.,many,TRBV5-1,TRBJ1-2,TGCGCCAGCAGCTTGGATCGTATAGGGGGCTACACCTTC,CASSLDRIGGYTF
TRBD1,.,TRBV6-1,TRBJ2-2,TGTGCCAGCAGCCTCCCCGACAGGGTGCGAGGGCTGTTTTTT,CASSLPDRVRGLFF
.,many,TRBV7-2,TRBJ1-6,TGTGCCAGCAGATCGGGGACCTATAATTCACCCCTCCACTTT,CASRSGTYNSPLHF
TRBD2,few,TRBV4-3,TRBJ2-5,TGCGCCAGCAGCCAGACTAGCGGGAGTAGAGAGACCCAGTACTTC,CASSQTSGSRETQYF
.,many,TRBV7-2,TRBJ1-1,TGTGCCAGCAGCCCCACAATCGACACTGAAGCTTTCTTT,CASSPTIDTEAFF
.,many,TRBV19,TRBJ2-7,TGTGCCAGTAGTAGCGGCAGGGATGTCTACGAGCAGTACTTC,CASSSGRDVYEQYF
TRBD1,many,TRBV7-2,TRBJ2-2,TGTGCCAGCAGCGCCGACAGGGTTGGCGGGGAGCTGTTTTTT,CASSADRVGGELFF
.,many,TRBV29-1,TRBJ2-5,TGCAGCGCCCCGACACAAAATCAAGAGACCCAGTACTTC,CSAPTQNQETQYF
TRBD2,many,TRBV5-1,TRBJ2-2,TGCGCCAGCAGCTTAAGACTAGCGACCGGGGAGCTGTTTTTT,CASSLRLATGELFF
.,.,TRBV19,TRBJ2-7,TGTGCCACCGCCGTCGAGGGGGTCCACGAGCAGTACTTC,CATAVEGVHEQYF
.,many,TRBV5-1,TRBJ2-1,TGCGCCAGCACCGAATTCAATGAGCAGTTCTTC,CASTEFNEQFF
TRBD2,.,TRBV7-3,TRBJ2-1,TGTGCCAGCAGCATTGGACTAGCGGGAGGAGGCGAGCAGTTCTTC,CASSIGLAGGGEQFF
.,many,TRBV12-3/TRBV12-4,TRBJ2-3,TGTGCCAGCTACAGGGAGACAGATACGCAGTATTTT,CASYRETDTQYF
TRBD2,many,TRBV12-5,TRBJ2-2,TGTGCTAGTGGTTTGGTACTAGCGGGCACCGGGGAGCTGTTTTTT,CASGLVLAGTGELFF
.,many,TRBV20-1,TRBJ1-2,TGCAGTGCTAGTGGGCAGTATTATGGCTACACCTTC,CSASGQYYGYTF
.,many,TRBV7-9,TRBJ2-7,TGTGCCAGCAGCTTTGATAAATCCTCCTACGAGCAGTACTTC,CASSFDKSSYEQYF
.,many,TRBV5-8,TRBJ2-4,TGTGCCAGCAGCTTTTACGGGAGTAGTAACAAAAACATTCAGTACTTC,CASSFYGSSNKNIQYF
.,many,TRBV12-3/TRBV12-4,TRBJ1-5,TGTGCCAGCAGTTTAGGACAGCTGAATCAGCCCCAGCATTTT,CASSLGQLNQPQHF
TRBD1,many,TRBV12-3/TRBV12-4,TRBJ2-7,TGTGCCAGCAGTTCCAGACAGGGTTACGAGCAGTACTTC,CASSSRQGYEQYF
.,many,TRBV12-3/TRBV12-4,TRBJ1-2,TGTGCCAGCACCCGACGGGATAACTATGGCTACACCTTC,CASTRRDNYGYTF
TRBD2,many,TRBV10-3,TRBJ2-3,TGTGCCATCAGTGGGGGGGGACGGGGCCGCACAGATACGCAGTATTTT,CAISGGGRGRTDTQYF